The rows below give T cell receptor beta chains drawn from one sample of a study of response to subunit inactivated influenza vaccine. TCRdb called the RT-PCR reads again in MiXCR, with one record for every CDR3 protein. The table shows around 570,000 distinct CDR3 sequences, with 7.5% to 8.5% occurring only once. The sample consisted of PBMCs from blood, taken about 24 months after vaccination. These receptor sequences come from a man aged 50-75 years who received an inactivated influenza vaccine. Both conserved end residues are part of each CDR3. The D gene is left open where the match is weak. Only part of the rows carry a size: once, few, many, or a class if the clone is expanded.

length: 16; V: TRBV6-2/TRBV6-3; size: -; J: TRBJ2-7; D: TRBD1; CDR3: CASSYSRTGNSYEQYF; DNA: TGTGCCAGCAGTTACTCGAGGACAGGAAACTCCTACGAGCAGTACTTC
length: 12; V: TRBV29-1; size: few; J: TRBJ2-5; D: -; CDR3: CSGAGLRETQYF; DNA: TGCAGCGGGGCGGGGTTGAGAGAGACCCAGTACTTC
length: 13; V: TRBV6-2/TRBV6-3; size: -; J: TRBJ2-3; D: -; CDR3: CASLSDSSDTQYF; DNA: TGTGCCAGCCTATCCGACAGTTCAGATACGCAGTATTTT
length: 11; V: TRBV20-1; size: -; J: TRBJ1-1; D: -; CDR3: CSARGNTEASF; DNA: TGCAGTGCCAGGGGAAACACTGAAGCTTCCTTT
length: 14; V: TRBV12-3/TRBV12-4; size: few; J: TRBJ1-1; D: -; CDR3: CASRPDRMNTEAFF; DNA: TGTGCCAGCAGACCAGACAGGATGAACACTGAAGCTTTCTTT
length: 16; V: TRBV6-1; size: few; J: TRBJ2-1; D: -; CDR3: CASSINTQLVVGEQFF; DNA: TGTGCCAGCAGCATCAACACCCAACTTGTCGTCGGAGAGCAGTTCTTC
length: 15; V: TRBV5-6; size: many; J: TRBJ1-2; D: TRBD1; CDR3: CASSLGGTGPFGYTF; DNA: TGTGCCAGCAGCTTGGGTGGGACAGGGCCCTTTGGCTACACCTTC
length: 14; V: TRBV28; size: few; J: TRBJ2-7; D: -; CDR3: CASSLQRTGYEQYF; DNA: TGTGCCAGCAGTTTACAGCGGACGGGTTACGAGCAGTACTTC
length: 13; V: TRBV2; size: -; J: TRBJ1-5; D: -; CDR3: CASRRTNEQPQHF; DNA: TGTGCCAGCAGACGGACGAATGAACAGCCCCAGCATTTT
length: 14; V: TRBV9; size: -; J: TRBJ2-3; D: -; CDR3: CASSVEGLTDTQYF; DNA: TGTGCCAGCAGCGTGGAGGGGCTCACAGATACGCAGTATTTT
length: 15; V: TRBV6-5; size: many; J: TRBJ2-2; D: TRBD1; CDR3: CASSSTGTGAGELFF; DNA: TGTGCCAGCAGTTCCACCGGGACAGGGGCCGGGGAGCTGTTTTTT
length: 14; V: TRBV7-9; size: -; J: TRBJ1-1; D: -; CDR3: CASSLAFMNTEAFF; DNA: TGTGCCAGCAGCCTCGCATTTATGAACACTGAAGCTTTCTTT
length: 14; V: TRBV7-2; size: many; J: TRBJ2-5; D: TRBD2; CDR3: CASTTPGLAGVQYF; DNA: TGTGCCAGCACTACCCCCGGACTAGCGGGAGTTCAGTACTTC
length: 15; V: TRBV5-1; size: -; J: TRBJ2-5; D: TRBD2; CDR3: CASSLSGSRQETQYF; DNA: TGCGCCAGCAGCTTAAGCGGGAGTCGACAAGAGACCCAGTACTTC
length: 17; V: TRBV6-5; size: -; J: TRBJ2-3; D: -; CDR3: CASSYSGAGDRTDTQYF; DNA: TGTGCCAGCAGTTACTCGGGGGCGGGGGACCGCACAGATACGCAGTATTTT
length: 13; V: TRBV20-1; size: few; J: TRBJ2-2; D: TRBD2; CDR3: CSARDYLLGELFF; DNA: TGCAGTGCCCGGGACTACCTACTGGGGGAGCTGTTTTTT
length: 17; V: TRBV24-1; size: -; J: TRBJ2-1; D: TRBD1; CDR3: CATSDFGDRGSYNEQFF; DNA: TGTGCCACCAGTGATTTTGGGGACAGAGGCTCCTACAATGAGCAGTTCTTC
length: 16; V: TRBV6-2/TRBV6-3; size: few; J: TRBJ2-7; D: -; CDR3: CASSYSMDGPSYEQYF; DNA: TGTGCCAGCAGTTACTCGATGGACGGGCCCTCCTACGAGCAGTACTTC
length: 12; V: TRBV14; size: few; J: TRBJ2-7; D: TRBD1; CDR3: CASSPWTGEQYF; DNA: TGTGCCAGCAGCCCCTGGACAGGAGAGCAGTACTTC
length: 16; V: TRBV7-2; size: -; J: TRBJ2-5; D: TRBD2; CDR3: CASSFLGGGYQETQYF; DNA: TGTGCCAGCAGCTTTCTGGGCGGGGGGTACCAAGAGACCCAGTACTTC
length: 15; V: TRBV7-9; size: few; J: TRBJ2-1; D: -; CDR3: CASSPGLDEYNEQFF; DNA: TGTGCCAGCAGCCCGGGTTTGGATGAGTACAATGAGCAGTTCTTC
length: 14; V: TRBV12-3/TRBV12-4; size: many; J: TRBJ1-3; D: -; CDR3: CASRPRETGNTIYF; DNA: TGTGCCAGCAGACCCCGGGAGACCGGAAACACCATATATTTT
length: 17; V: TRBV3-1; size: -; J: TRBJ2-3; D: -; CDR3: CASSQVPEGGITDTQYF; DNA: TGTGCCAGCAGCCAAGTCCCGGAGGGCGGAATCACAGATACGCAGTATTTT
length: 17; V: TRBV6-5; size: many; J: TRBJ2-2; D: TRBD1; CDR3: CASSSGTATLDTGELFF; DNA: TGTGCCAGCAGTTCCGGGACAGCCACCTTGGACACCGGGGAGCTGTTTTTT
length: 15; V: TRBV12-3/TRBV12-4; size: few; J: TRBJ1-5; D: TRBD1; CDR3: CASSLAETGPWPQHF; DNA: TGTGCCAGCAGTTTAGCGGAGACAGGGCCCTGGCCCCAGCATTTT
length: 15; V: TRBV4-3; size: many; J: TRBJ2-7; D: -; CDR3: CASSQDRQGNYEQYF; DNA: TGCGCCAGCAGCCAAGATCGGCAGGGAAACTACGAGCAGTACTTC
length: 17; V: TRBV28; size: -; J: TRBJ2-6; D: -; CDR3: CASSFGALRSGANVLTF; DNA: TGTGCCAGCAGTTTTGGGGCTCTGCGCTCTGGGGCCAACGTCCTGACTTTC
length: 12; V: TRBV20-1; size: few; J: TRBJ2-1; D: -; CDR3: CSAREWAHEQFF; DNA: TGCAGTGCTAGAGAATGGGCCCATGAGCAGTTCTTC